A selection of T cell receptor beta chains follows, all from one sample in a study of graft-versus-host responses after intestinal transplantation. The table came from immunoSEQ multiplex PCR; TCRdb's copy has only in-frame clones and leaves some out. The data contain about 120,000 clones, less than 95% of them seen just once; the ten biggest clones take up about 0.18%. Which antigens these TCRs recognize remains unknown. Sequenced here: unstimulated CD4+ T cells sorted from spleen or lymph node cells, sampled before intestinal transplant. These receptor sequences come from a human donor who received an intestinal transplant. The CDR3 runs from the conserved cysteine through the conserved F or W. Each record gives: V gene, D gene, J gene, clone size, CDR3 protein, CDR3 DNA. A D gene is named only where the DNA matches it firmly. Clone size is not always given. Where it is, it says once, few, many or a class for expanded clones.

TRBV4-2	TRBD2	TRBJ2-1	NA	CASSPQTSGRGSSSYNEQFF	TGTGCCAGCAGCCCCCAGACTAGCGGGAGGGGATCTAGCTCCTACAATGAGCAGTTCTTC
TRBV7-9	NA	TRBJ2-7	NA	CASSQRQGPTYEQYF	TGTGCCAGCAGCCAAAGACAAGGTCCTACATACGAGCAGTACTTC
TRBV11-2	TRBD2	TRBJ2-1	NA	CASSLVAGGYSTEQFF	TGTGCCAGCAGCTTAGTAGCGGGGGGGTATTCTACTGAGCAGTTCTTC
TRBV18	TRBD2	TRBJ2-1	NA	CASSTGLSNEQFF	TGTGCCAGCTCAACGGGACTATCGAATGAGCAGTTCTTC
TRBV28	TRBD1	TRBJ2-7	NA	CASRPPTRTGSYEQYF	TGTGCCAGCAGGCCCCCCACCCGGACAGGATCCTACGAGCAGTACTTC
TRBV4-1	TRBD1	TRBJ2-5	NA	CASSQTRQGPWETQYF	TGCGCCAGCAGCCAAACGAGACAGGGGCCGTGGGAGACCCAGTACTTC
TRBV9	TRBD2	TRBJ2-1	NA	CASSVSGGHNEQFF	TGTGCCAGCAGCGTATCGGGAGGGCACAATGAGCAGTTCTTC
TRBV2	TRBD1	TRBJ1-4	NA	CASSGTGTVNEKLFF	TGTGCCAGCAGCGGGACCGGGACAGTTAATGAAAAACTGTTTTTT
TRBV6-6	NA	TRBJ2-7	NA	CASEGPGLGEQYF	TGTGCCAGCGAAGGCCCAGGGTTAGGCGAGCAGTACTTC
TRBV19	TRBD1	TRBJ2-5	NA	CASSTRTGIKTQYF	TGTGCCAGTAGTACTAGGACAGGGATAAAGACCCAGTACTTC
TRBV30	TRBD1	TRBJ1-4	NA	CAWGTGEANEKLFF	TGTGCCTGGGGGACAGGAGAGGCTAATGAAAAACTGTTTTTT
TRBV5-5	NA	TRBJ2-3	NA	CASSLAPAGGTDTQYF	TGTGCCAGCAGCTTGGCTCCAGCAGGAGGGACAGATACGCAGTATTTT
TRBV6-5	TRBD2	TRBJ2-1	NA	CASTGGAYNEQFF	TGTGCCAGCACCGGGGGGGCCTACAATGAGCAGTTCTTC
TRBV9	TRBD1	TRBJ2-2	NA	CASSATGFGELFF	TGTGCCAGCAGCGCGACAGGGTTCGGGGAGCTGTTTTTT
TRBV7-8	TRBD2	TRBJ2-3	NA	CAILTSGGMDTQYF	TGTGCCATCCTGACTAGCGGGGGTATGGATACGCAGTATTTT
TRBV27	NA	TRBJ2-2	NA	CASSRLGGTGELFF	TGTGCCAGCAGCCGTCTCGGGGGCACCGGGGAGCTGTTTTTT
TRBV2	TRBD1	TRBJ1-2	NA	CASSKDRAHGYTF	TGTGCCAGCAGTAAAGACAGGGCTCATGGCTACACCTTC
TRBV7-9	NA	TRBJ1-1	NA	CASSFLGANTEAFF	TGTGCCAGCAGCTTTCTGGGGGCGAACACTGAAGCTTTCTTT
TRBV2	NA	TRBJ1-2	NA	CATRRRVYGYTF	TGTGCCACCAGGCGCAGGGTCTATGGCTACACCTTC
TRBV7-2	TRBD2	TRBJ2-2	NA	CASSLFGASGSILTGELFF	TGTGCCAGCAGCTTATTCGGGGCTAGCGGGAGTATCTTAACCGGGGAGCTGTTTTTT
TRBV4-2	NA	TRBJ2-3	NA	CASSRDQPGDTQYF	TGTGCCAGCAGCCGAGACCAGCCGGGGGATACGCAGTATTTT
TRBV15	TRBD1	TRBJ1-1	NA	CATSRAGQGMNTEAFF	TGTGCCACCAGCAGAGCCGGACAGGGCATGAACACTGAAGCTTTCTTT
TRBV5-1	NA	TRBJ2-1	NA	CASSSRQGTVNEQFF	TGCGCCAGCAGCTCCCGCCAGGGAACTGTGAATGAGCAGTTCTTC
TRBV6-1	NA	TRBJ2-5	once	CASSEIGRIQETQYF	TGTGCCAGCAGTGAAATCGGCAGGATACAAGAGACCCAGTACTTC
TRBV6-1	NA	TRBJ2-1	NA	CAGGSAYNEQFF	TGTGCCGGCGGGTCGGCCTACAATGAGCAGTTCTTC
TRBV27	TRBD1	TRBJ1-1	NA	CASSTRDSTEAFF	TGTGCCAGCAGTACTCGGGACAGCACTGAAGCTTTCTTT
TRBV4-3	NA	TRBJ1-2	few	CASSPFRGYGYTF	TGCGCCAGCAGCCCTTTTCGGGGGTATGGCTACACCTTC
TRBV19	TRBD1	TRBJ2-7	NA	CASSMFLGQGYEQYF	TGTGCCAGTAGTATGTTTCTGGGACAGGGCTACGAGCAGTACTTC
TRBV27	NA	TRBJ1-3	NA	CASSPIPGNTIYF	TGTGCCAGCAGTCCTATACCTGGAAACACCATATATTTT
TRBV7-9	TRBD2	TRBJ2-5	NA	CASSFIAGGPTETQYF	TGTGCCAGCAGCTTCATAGCGGGAGGGCCGACGGAGACCCAGTACTTC
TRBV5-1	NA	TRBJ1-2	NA	CASSLLRGANYGYTF	TGCGCCAGCAGCTTGTTAAGGGGCGCTAACTATGGCTACACCTTC
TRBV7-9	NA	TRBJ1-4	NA	CASSLGVQGEKLFF	TGTGCCAGCAGCTTAGGGGTCCAGGGTGAAAAACTGTTTTTT
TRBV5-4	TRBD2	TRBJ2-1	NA	CASSAGLAGGNEQFF	TGTGCCAGCAGCGCAGGACTAGCGGGGGGCAATGAGCAGTTCTTC
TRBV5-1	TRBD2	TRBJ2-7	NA	CASSLALAGGPSYEQYF	TGCGCCAGCAGCTTGGCCCTCGCGGGAGGTCCCTCCTACGAGCAGTACTTC
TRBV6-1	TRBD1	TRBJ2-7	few	CASSGLPGQGPYEQYF	TGTGCCAGCAGTGGATTACCGGGACAGGGTCCCTACGAGCAGTACTTC